This is a list of T cell receptor beta chains from one sample in a study of T cell responses to AZD1222 COVID-19 vaccine. Assay: immunoSEQ multiplex PCR; the TCRdb copy retains only in-frame clones and omits some. The table lists 150,000 to 200,000 clones, approximately 86% of them singletons, with around a tenth in the top ten. The sequencing here drew on peripheral blood, taken 28 days after the second AZD1222 dose. These receptors were taken from an adult who received the AZD1222 COVID-19 vaccine. The CDR3 runs from the conserved cysteine through the conserved F or W. A D gene is named only where the DNA matches it firmly. Clone size is shown for a subset of rows, as once, few, many or a class of expanded clone.

j_call d_call v_call clone_size cdr3_aa cdr3_nt
TRBJ2-7 NA TRBV13 NA CASSFVQSYEQYF TGTGCCAGCAGCTTTGTACAAAGCTACGAGCAGTACTTC
TRBJ2-7 NA TRBV5-5 NA CASSLEPRGEQYF TGTGCCAGCAGCTTGGAACCGAGGGGCGAGCAGTACTTC
TRBJ1-1 NA TRBV3-1/TRBV3-2 NA CASSHVAGMNTEAFF TGTGCCAGCAGCCATGTCGCAGGGATGAACACTGAAGCTTTCTTT
TRBJ1-6 NA TRBV29-1 few CSARTDSYNSPLHF TGCAGCGCCCGGACGGACTCCTATAATTCACCCCTCCACTTT
TRBJ1-6 NA TRBV2 NA CASSEGQGWASPLHF TGTGCCAGCAGTGAAGGGCAGGGCTGGGCTTCACCCCTCCACTTT
TRBJ1-6 NA TRBV25-1 NA CASSLSSYNSPLHF TGTGCCAGCTCTTTAAGCTCCTATAATTCACCCCTCCACTTT
TRBJ2-6 TRBD2 TRBV14 many CASSQDIGLAGVLSGANVLTF TGTGCCAGCAGCCAAGATATTGGACTAGCGGGGGTTCTGTCTGGGGCCAACGTCCTGACTTTC
TRBJ1-5 TRBD1 TRBV19 NA CASSTSTGKTEPQHF TGTGCCAGTAGTACGTCGACAGGGAAAACGGAGCCCCAGCATTTT
TRBJ2-7 TRBD1 TRBV6-6 NA CASSPRTGDGEQYF TGTGCCAGCAGTCCCCGGACAGGGGATGGTGAGCAGTACTTC
TRBJ1-2 NA TRBV5-8 NA CASSLGGADYGYTF TGTGCCAGCAGCTTGGGAGGGGCGGACTATGGCTACACCTTC
TRBJ2-1 TRBD2 TRBV10-3 NA CATPGLAGASSYNEQFF TGTGCCACCCCTGGACTAGCGGGAGCAAGCTCCTACAATGAGCAGTTCTTC
TRBJ1-3 NA TRBV7-2 once CASSLFQGISGNTIYF TGTGCCAGCAGCTTATTTCAGGGTATCTCTGGAAACACCATATATTTT
TRBJ2-7 NA TRBV6-1 NA CASSEYAGALSYEQYF TGTGCCAGCAGTGAATACGCGGGGGCCCTGTCCTACGAGCAGTACTTC
TRBJ2-1 TRBD2 TRBV7-3 NA CASSPRLAGAGYNEQFF TGTGCCAGCAGCCCCCGACTAGCGGGGGCGGGTTACAATGAGCAGTTCTTC
TRBJ1-1 NA TRBV6-5 NA CASSRANTEAFF TGTGCCAGCAGCCGGGCGAACACTGAAGCTTTCTTT
TRBJ2-3 TRBD2 TRBV13 NA CASSPPWGLAVEPSTDTQYF TGTGCCAGCAGCCCCCCCTGGGGACTAGCTGTAGAGCCTAGCACAGATACGCAGTATTTT
TRBJ2-1 NA TRBV6-5 NA CASRPMGLHNEQFF TGTGCCAGCAGGCCGATGGGACTCCACAATGAGCAGTTCTTC
TRBJ1-1 NA TRBV5-8 NA CASSSRERSNTEAFF TGTGCCAGCAGCTCCCGGGAACGATCGAACACTGAAGCTTTCTTT
TRBJ2-2 TRBD1 TRBV28 NA CASRMGQGVIGELFF TGTGCCAGCAGAATGGGACAGGGAGTAATCGGGGAGCTGTTTTTT
TRBJ2-7 NA TRBV28 NA CASSYTAAYEQYF TGTGCCAGCAGTTACACAGCAGCCTACGAGCAGTACTTC
TRBJ2-7 NA TRBV9 NA CASSARPDSYEQYF TGTGCCAGCAGCGCCCGCCCGGACAGTTACGAGCAGTACTTC
TRBJ2-7 NA TRBV11-3 NA CASSLDAGSYEQYF TGTGCCAGCAGCTTAGATGCAGGATCCTACGAGCAGTACTTC
TRBJ1-6 NA TRBV6-2/TRBV6-3 NA CASSLQGTASPLHF TGTGCCAGCAGCTTACAGGGAACGGCTTCACCCCTCCACTTT
TRBJ2-1 TRBD2 TRBV9 NA CASSVVGSGGHNEQFF TGTGCCAGCAGCGTAGTCGGCAGCGGGGGCCACAATGAGCAGTTCTTC
TRBJ2-2 NA TRBV7-3 NA CASSLLPRGASGELFF TGTGCCAGCAGCCTCCTCCCCCGGGGGGCGTCCGGGGAGCTGTTTTTT
TRBJ1-4 NA TRBV19 NA CASSPPQVREKLFF TGTGCCAGTTCCCCCCCACAGGTTCGGGAAAAACTGTTTTTT
TRBJ2-5 NA TRBV18 NA CASSPLGRQETQYF TGTGCCAGCTCACCCCTCGGACGCCAAGAGACCCAGTACTTC